This note documents a single T cell receptor (beta chain) sequence. Its binding antigen is unknown. Base qualities are not provided; no much larger clone lies one nucleotide away. TCRbeta CDR3 regions were amplified from genomic DNA using the immunoSEQ Assay, a bias-controlled multiplex PCR. For the original study's pipeline: Within the assay, amplification of reference gene primers was used to estimate how many nucleated cells each sample contained. Sequence reads were collapsed and filtered to measure the absolute abundance of every unique TCRbeta CDR3 rearrangement. Productive Simpson clonality was computed per sample as the square root of Simpson's diversity index over productive rearrangements. Imported from immuneACCESS, the table was reduced by TCRdb to in-frame sequences with V and J called. These copies leave out some clones; in studies compared against another copy, an unresolved V gene accounts for under half, and the cause of the remainder is not known. The V and J calls and clone size are taken from that table; D and trimming were inferred from the DNA. The sample table lists about 200,000 clones, more than 75% of them with a count of one. The top ten clones comprise about 6% of the sample.

The germline V gene (reference sequence) provides CDR1 SGHNT and CDR2 YYREEE. Reading from cysteine to phenylalanine, the CDR3 counts 15 amino acids. Just CDR3 DNA is preserved here, 45 bases in frame from base 1. After removal of 3 bases from V and 8 bases from J, the junction retains 5 bases not matched to a gene. Samples from volunteer blood donors who had recovered from COVID-19 were contributed by a second Seattle source. Whole blood was collected in K2EDTA tubes by collaborating institutions according to the institutions' own protocols. For TCRbeta analysis, collaborator samples were shipped as frozen whole blood, as isolated PBMCs, or as DNA extracted from either sample type. This sample is part of a study of blood T cell repertoires in COVID-19 (dated by TCRdb to 2020 to 2021). Context from the whole study: Samples from collaborators originated in the United States, Italy and Spain and spanned both the acute and convalescent phases of COVID-19. The repertoires were made available in a free public database intended to serve as a resource for research on the immune response to SARS-CoV-2. The material from the prospective study consisted of cDNA or gDNA derived from T cells, B-cell-depleted T cells, or PBMCs. Where available, HLA class I and class II types were obtained from metadata supplied by the sample provider rather than from assay-based typing. The samples were drawn from the first 160 participants of the ongoing ImmuneRACE study and from 1,200 or so subjects provided by 6 global collaborators. Subjects who had been exposed to COVID-19, were actively infected with it, or had recovered from it provided the deeply sampled blood TCRbeta repertoires that made up the dataset. A de-identified subject ID, COVID-19 status, age in years and sex were almost always included in the sample metadata.

Broad study findings and their caveats: How much clinical and demographic metadata was included differed by source and by participant, and the metadata was provided uncurated.

Sequencing input: peripheral blood. The rearrangement joined TRBV5-4 to TRBJ1-4, with TRBD1 identical over 12 junction bases. The sequence was collected from a man aged 55-75 years who had recovered from COVID-19. The CDR3: CASSSGQGAREKLFF. The nucleotides read TGTGCCAGCAGCTCGGGACAGGGGGCGCGGGAAAAACTGTTTTTT.